This TCR beta chain was observed in a study of regulatory T cells in long-lasting Graves disease. Study-level information: More than 5 years of antithyroid drugs with positive TSH receptor antibodies defined persistent Graves' disease.

General study findings and limits: Persistent Graves' patients possessed reduced TCR diversity relative to recently diagnosed ones.

With iRepertoire HTBI primers and Arm-PCR of CDR3 regions, TCR beta libraries were built. One entry per CDR3 protein, called by TCRdb with MiXCR from the multiplex PCR reads. The data show 450,000 or so distinct CDR3 sequences, with less than 25% seen just once and less than 9% held by the top ten. Points on this clonotype: What it recognizes is unknown.

Indicated time point: persistent/refractory GD, antithyroid drugs over 5 years with positive TRAb. Extracted RNA from PBMCs served as the source of the TCR library. Graves' disease diagnosis followed American Thyroid Association guidelines. This TCR derives from a female donor with Graves disease. The sequences come from peripheral blood mononuclear cells (PBMCs), collected when the disease was refractory, from a patient treated with antithyroid drugs.

The CDR3 DNA reads TGTGCCTGGGAACAGGGGGGTAGGGAGCAGTACTTC. Amino acids: CAWEQGGREQYF. The V and J genes are TRBV30 and TRBJ2-7; the match to TRBD1 covers 8 bases. CDR1 is GTSNPN and CDR2 is SVGIG in the germline V gene (reference sequence). The CDR3 consists of 12 residues. V was clipped by 5 bases and J by 7 bases; unmatched bases: 7.